A single sample is the source of the 26 T cell receptor beta chains below, sequenced in a study of shared clonotypes between healthy human individuals. Profiled with immunoSEQ multiplex PCR; TCRdb holds only in-frame clones, not every one. This sample carries about 2 million clones, about 95% of them seen once, and the ten largest clones take roughly 1.1%. CD45RO-negative CD8 cells positively selected for CCR7 made up the naive population, which excluded terminally differentiated effector memory CD45RA+ cells. The sequenced material came from naive CD8+ T cells sorted from blood. These TCRs come from a man aged 18 to 30 in good health.

For the CDR3, the DNA is TGTGCCAGCAGCTTGGTTGAAGACCCAGGGAGCTATGGCTACACCTTC. Its translation is CASSLVEDPGSYGYTF. The chain combines TRBV5-4 with TRBJ1-2; D is possibly TRBD1 (5 bases). The CDR3 sequence is 16 residues long. The germline V gene encodes CDR1 SGHNT and CDR2 YYREEE (reference sequence). Trimming shortened V by 0 bases and J by 4 bases, and 16 bases separated the two germline ends.

This chain connects TRBV30 to TRBJ2-7; no firm D call. Germline V gene data show CDR1 as GTSNPN and CDR2 as SVGIG (reference sequence). This CDR3 comprises 12 residues. The V end was cut by 2 bases, the J end by 2 bases, with 7 bases between. The CDR3 sequence is CAWSFEAYEQYF. The DNA of the CDR3 is TGTGCCTGGAGTTTTGAGGCCTACGAGCAGTACTTC.

V is TRBV5-6 and J is TRBJ2-4; D possibly corresponds to TRBD2 (6 bases). The germline V and J ends were trimmed by 0 bases and 1 base, with 14 bases remaining between them. The CDR3 spans 17 residues. Looked up from germline, CDR1 is SGHDT and CDR2 is YYEEEE. In nucleotides, the CDR3 is TGTGCCAGCAGCTTGGAAGGCGGGATGGGGGCCAAAAACATTCAGTACTTC. Its translation: CASSLEGGMGAKNIQYF.

V gene TRBV10-2 combines with J gene TRBJ1-1, with D unclear. Germline-derived CDR1 and CDR2 are WSHSY and SAAADI. V dropped 2 bases and J dropped 11 bases, with 18 bases sitting between them. The CDR3 covers 14 residues. For the CDR3, the DNA is TGCGCCAGCAGTGAGAGGGCCCTATTCTTCGACGCTTTCTTT. Translated: CASSERALFFDAFF.

As concerns this clone: The junction shows a germline mismatch at one end, possibly a read error. V gene TRBV5-1 combines with J gene TRBJ1-2; 9 nucleotides match TRBD1. The germline CDR1 and CDR2 sequences are SGHRS and YFSETQ. The length of the CDR3 is 15 residues. The DNA for the CDR3 is TGCGCCAGCAGTTTGGGACAGGGTTCAAACTATGGCTACACCTTC. Translated: CASSLGQGSNYGYTF.

The chain carries TRBV4-3 and TRBJ2-6; D not resolved. The CDR3 sequence is 17 residues long. Germline CDR1 is LGHNA and CDR2 is YSLEER. V gave up 0 bases and J gave up 6 bases, with 15 bases separating them. DNA of the CDR3: TGCGCCAGCAGCCAAGATGACCCCGGCGGCGAGGCCAACGTCCTGACTTTC. This sequence encodes CASSQDDPGGEANVLTF.

The count of this clone is one. This chain connects TRBV2 to TRBJ2-7; maybe TRBD2 (8 bases). The germline V and J ends were trimmed by 8 bases and 2 bases, with 16 bases remaining between them. The CDR3 is 14 residues long. The germline V gene encodes CDR1 SNHLY and CDR2 FYNNEI. CDR3 in DNA: TGTGCCAGCGAGGGGGCGGGAGGAGCCTACGAGCAGTACTTC. Residues: CASEGAGGAYEQYF.

The gene calls are TRBV7-6 and TRBJ2-1, with 9 bases fitting TRBD2. The CDR3 has 16 residues. J was trimmed by 0 bases and V by 7 bases; bases with no gene match: 7. Germline V gene data show CDR1 as SGHVS and CDR2 as FNYEAQ. CDR3 in amino acids: CASKLVSGSSYNEQFF. The CDR3 nucleotides read TGTGCCAGCAAGTTAGTTAGCGGGAGCTCCTACAATGAGCAGTTCTTC.

J is TRBJ2-3 and V is TRBV10-3; tentatively, D is TRBD2 (7 bases). The CDR3 extends over 16 amino acids. The V end was cut by 0 bases, the J end by 3 bases, with 13 bases between. Germline V CDR1 and CDR2: ENHRY, SYGVKD. DNA for the CDR3: TGTGCCATCAGTGAGTCGATCGGGGGGCTAACAGATACGCAGTATTTT. Its translation is CAISESIGGLTDTQYF.

Points on this clone: Within the sample, other DNA sequences also encode this same CDR3. CDR3 coding DNA: TGTGCCACCAGCAGAGACGGTAACACTGAAGCTTTCTTT. Its translation is CATSRDGNTEAFF. The chain employs TRBV15 and TRBJ1-1; D not resolved. From germline, CDR1 is LNHNV and CDR2 YYDKDF (reference sequence). Trimming stripped 0 bases from V and 2 bases from J, with 4 bases between. The CDR3 runs 13 residues.

With respect to this clone: The sample has other DNA sequences that encode this CDR3 too. The chain joins TRBV10-3 to TRBJ2-7; 7 nucleotides align to TRBD1. The CDR3 runs to 14 residues. Germline V CDR1 and CDR2: ENHRY, SYGVKD. The V segment lost 0 bases and the J segment 1 base; nucleotides outside the gene matches: 0. The CDR3 region is CAISESTGSYEQYF. DNA for the CDR3: TGTGCCATCAGTGAGTCGACAGGGTCCTACGAGCAGTACTTC.

The chain combines TRBV6-6 with TRBJ2-1, with D possibly matching TRBD1 (5 bases). This CDR3 spans 13 amino acids. Trimming took off 2 bases at V and 8 bases at J, with 10 bases between the two ends. From germline, CDR1 is MNHNY and CDR2 SVGAGI (reference sequence). This CDR3 is CASSYDRIDEQFF. In DNA form, the CDR3 reads TGTGCCAGCAGTTACGACAGAATCGATGAGCAGTTCTTC.

The J gene is TRBJ2-7, the V gene TRBV19; D possibly corresponds to TRBD1 (6 bases). Germline assignment: CDR1 LNHDA and CDR2 SQIVND (reference sequence). CDR3 length: 13 amino acids. Trimming cost V 6 bases and J 4 bases, with 13 bases left between them. The DNA of the CDR3 is TGTGCCAGTAGCACTGGACAGAGATACGAGCAGTACTTC. Translated, it gives CASSTGQRYEQYF.

The CDR3 loop reads CASSESSSSYNSPLHF. CDR3 bases: TGCGCCAGCAGTGAGTCGTCTAGCTCCTATAATTCACCCCTCCACTTT. The chain employs TRBV10-2 and TRBJ1-6; D gene unclear. Trimming stripped 0 bases from V and 0 bases from J, with 6 bases between. The CDR3 runs to 16 residues. Germline V gene lookup returns CDR1 WSHSY and CDR2 SAAADI.

This chain uses TRBV7-2 with TRBJ2-1, with TRBD1 matching 12 bases. Germline CDR1 and CDR2: SGHTA and FQGNSA. The junction had 4 bases not matched to a gene; V was cut back by 0 bases and J by 7 bases. The CDR3 runs 16 residues. This CDR3 is CASSLAGQGAGNEQFF. The CDR3 region has the DNA TGTGCCAGCAGCTTAGCGGGACAGGGGGCCGGTAATGAGCAGTTCTTC.

Details on this clone: Other DNA sequences within the sample encode an identical CDR3. This sequence joins TRBV7-9 and TRBJ2-7; 10 bases fit TRBD1. Germline V lookup: CDR1 SEHNR, CDR2 FQNEAQ (reference sequence). With 5 bases clipped from V and 4 bases from J, the junction kept 5 bases outside the gene matches. The CDR3 is 14 residues long. CDR3 residues: CASSPRDRGYEQYF. The CDR3 coding sequence is TGTGCCAGCAGCCCCCGGGACAGGGGATACGAGCAGTACTTC.

The rearrangement links TRBV25-1 to TRBJ2-7, with D possibly matching TRBD1 (6 bases). In germline, CDR1 is MGHDK, CDR2 SYGVNS. CDR3 length: 14 residues. Between the trimmed V and J ends, which lost 5 bases and 3 bases, there was a span of 14 bases. CDR3 in amino acids: CASSKGGRGYEQYF. The CDR3 DNA sequence: TGTGCCAGCAGTAAAGGGGGAAGGGGCTACGAGCAGTACTTC.

This sequence joins TRBV4-3 and TRBJ2-3; D possibly corresponds to TRBD2 (6 bases). The CDR3 spans 14 residues. Germline V CDR1 and CDR2: LGHNA, YSLEER. V was cut by 1 base and J by 4 bases, with 9 bases left in between. CDR3 amino acids: CASSQGAGSDTQYF. In DNA, the CDR3 is TGCGCCAGCAGCCAAGGCGCGGGGTCAGATACGCAGTATTTT.

Concerning this clone: The same CDR3 arises from other DNA sequences in this sample as well. V gene TRBV18 combines with J gene TRBJ2-7; the D call may be TRBD1 or TRBD2 (6 bases each). V lost 3 bases and J lost 6, with 9 bases in between. The CDR3 has 12 amino acids. Germline loops: CDR1 KGHSH, CDR2 LQKENI. DNA for the CDR3: TGTGCCAGCTCACCCGGGGGCGGCGAGCAGTACTTC. Protein: CASSPGGGEQYF.

The chain has TRBV27 and TRBJ2-1; maybe TRBD2 (5 bases). Germline V gene sequence: CDR1 MNHEY, CDR2 SMNVEV (reference sequence). CDR3 length equals 14 residues. V was shortened by 5 bases and J by 0 bases, with 8 bases between the two germline ends. The CDR3, as DNA: TGTGCCAGCAGTGAGCGGAGCTCCTACAATGAGCAGTTCTTC. Amino acid sequence: CASSERSSYNEQFF.

This clone was seen only once. V and J are TRBV15 and TRBJ2-2, with 7 bases identical to TRBD1. Germline V gives CDR1 LNHNV, CDR2 YYDKDF (reference sequence). V trimming: 3 bases; J trimming: 7 bases; junction bases outside the gene matches: 8. The CDR3 is 15 residues long. The CDR3 here is CATSSLTGAGGELFF. DNA for the CDR3: TGTGCCACCAGCAGCCTAACAGGGGCGGGCGGGGAGCTGTTTTTT. The variable domain in full, completed from reference TRBV15 and TRBJ2-2, reads DAMVIQNPRYQVTQFGKPVTLSCSQTLNHNVMYWYQQKSSQAPKLLFHYYDKDFNNEADTPDNFQSRRPNTSFCFLDIRSPGLGDTAMYLCATSSLTGAGGELFFGEGSRLTVL.

The chain is built from TRBV4-1 and TRBJ1-3; D not certain. Germline V gene data show CDR1 as MGHRA and CDR2 as YSYEKL. This CDR3 region has 17 residues. V was pared by 0 bases and J by 2 bases, with 14 bases between. For the CDR3, the DNA is TGCGCCAGCAGCCAAGAACTTCTTATCGGGACTGGAAACACCATATATTTT. It translates to CASSQELLIGTGNTIYF.

The chain is built from TRBV5-1 and TRBJ2-7; D is uncertain. The germline V gene has CDR1 SGHRS and CDR2 YFSETQ. The V and J ends lost 3 bases and 3 bases respectively, with 16 bases between them. This CDR3 is built from 15 residues. CDR3 sequence: CASSWGSSRNYEQYF. CDR3 in DNA: TGCGCCAGCAGCTGGGGATCCAGCCGGAACTACGAGCAGTACTTC.

The chain employs TRBV28 and TRBJ2-5, with a tentative D call TRBD2 (6 bases). CDR3 length equals 15 residues. The V gene's germline CDR1 is MDHEN and CDR2 SYDVKM. V gave up 3 bases and J gave up 0 bases, with 11 bases separating them. CDR3 nucleotide sequence: TGTGCCAGCAGTTTTTGGGGGGAGTACCAAGAGACCCAGTACTTC. Translated: CASSFWGEYQETQYF.

The V and J genes are TRBV29-1 and TRBJ2-7; no reliable D call. Germline V lookup: CDR1 SQVTM, CDR2 ANQGSEA. The length of the CDR3 is 12 residues. V was clipped by 5 bases and J by 4 bases, with 12 bases between them. This CDR3 is CSVKDEWYEQYF. DNA of the CDR3: TGCAGCGTTAAGGATGAGTGGTACGAGCAGTACTTC.

The chain combines TRBV25-1 with TRBJ2-5, with 7 bases aligning to TRBD2. Germline CDR1 is MGHDK and CDR2 is SYGVNS. The CDR3 loop spans 10 amino acids. Losses at the gene ends were 8 bases for V and 8 bases for J; bases not matched to a gene: 2. The CDR3 protein is CASGGGTQYF. The CDR3 DNA is TGTGCCAGCGGGGGGGGAACCCAGTACTTC.